The rows below give T cell receptor beta chains drawn from one sample of a study of cytomegalovirus exposure and HLA in healthy donors. Some clones are missing from TCRdb's copy, which holds only in-frame ones; the method was immunoSEQ multiplex PCR. The sample shows 150,000 to 200,000 clones, 9.5% of them seen only once. The sequenced sample consisted of PBMCs. Receptor source: a woman aged 25 to 39 in good health and CMV-seropositive. Each CDR3 is given with its conserved first and last residue.

V gene	CDR3 protein
TRBV5-1	CASSLGQGSGYTF
TRBV27	CASSVTSGTSDEQYF
TRBV10-1	CASSDVKGTGYNEQFF
TRBV18	CASSPWRDAGELFF
TRBV5-6	CASSLAYRALNQPQHF
TRBV12-5	CASGSRTRENIQYF
TRBV2	CASSGPTGARNEKLFF
TRBV29-1	CSVGAGLQNTEAFF
TRBV7-8	CASSWRAGVGEQFF
TRBV11-3	CASSSGLVNSGANVLTF
TRBV25-1	CASSAGTSGRETQYF
TRBV6-5	CASSWTGATEAFF
TRBV5-1	CASSPIGDFYYNEQFF
TRBV9	CASSFPGTSSRGEQFF
TRBV4-1	CASSQAARPNQPQHF
TRBV6-6	CASSIGDRVKAFF
TRBV5-1	CASSLQTGGPDTQYF
TRBV21-1	CASSGQGPPCYHGYTF
TRBV5-1	CASRGTGDTEAFF
TRBV5-1	CASSPTGTGGGYGYTF
TRBV5-1	CASSVGQGNEKLFF
TRBV9	CASSGRSGRPGDTQYF
TRBV18	CASSPRITGAQNTEAFF
TRBV4-1	CASSPRFFLRQGNTEAFF
TRBV7-9	CAGSLDFGGIAVPGELFF
TRBV5-1	CASSRDRVEYGYTF
TRBV18	CASSPQGVRAFF
TRBV6-1	CATNEGGSGANVLTF
TRBV13	CASSSRDRGTEAFF
TRBV27	CASSFRAKNTEAFF
TRBV30	CARGGTQNYGYTF
TRBV5-1	CASSPSGNQETQYF
TRBV10-3	CAISEPQTGEETQYF
TRBV7-3	CASSLSQALNTEAFF
TRBV30	CAWSDFGDGELFF
TRBV29-1	CSPDAGTDNYGYTF
TRBV7-8	CASSYADRYYEQYF
TRBV7-7	CASSLTGGATDTQYF
TRBV30	CAWSNRQITYEQYF
TRBV5-4	CASSPGQQGGYEQYF
TRBV2	CASITGRYEQYF
TRBV2	CASPYRGLAGGTDTQYF
TRBV2	CASIGTVTQETQYF
TRBV18	CASSPRQDATEAFF
TRBV19	CASSIGPPGYQETQYF
TRBV6-1	CASSSGVYEQYF
TRBV4-1	CASSHLPTTGTNEKLFF
TRBV6-5	CASSYRPQVAEAFF
TRBV29-1	CSVLPQETQYF
TRBV7-2	CASSLVRGGAEAFF
TRBV6-5	CASSYSLGAVNEQFF
TRBV6-6	CASSRQGRGETQYF